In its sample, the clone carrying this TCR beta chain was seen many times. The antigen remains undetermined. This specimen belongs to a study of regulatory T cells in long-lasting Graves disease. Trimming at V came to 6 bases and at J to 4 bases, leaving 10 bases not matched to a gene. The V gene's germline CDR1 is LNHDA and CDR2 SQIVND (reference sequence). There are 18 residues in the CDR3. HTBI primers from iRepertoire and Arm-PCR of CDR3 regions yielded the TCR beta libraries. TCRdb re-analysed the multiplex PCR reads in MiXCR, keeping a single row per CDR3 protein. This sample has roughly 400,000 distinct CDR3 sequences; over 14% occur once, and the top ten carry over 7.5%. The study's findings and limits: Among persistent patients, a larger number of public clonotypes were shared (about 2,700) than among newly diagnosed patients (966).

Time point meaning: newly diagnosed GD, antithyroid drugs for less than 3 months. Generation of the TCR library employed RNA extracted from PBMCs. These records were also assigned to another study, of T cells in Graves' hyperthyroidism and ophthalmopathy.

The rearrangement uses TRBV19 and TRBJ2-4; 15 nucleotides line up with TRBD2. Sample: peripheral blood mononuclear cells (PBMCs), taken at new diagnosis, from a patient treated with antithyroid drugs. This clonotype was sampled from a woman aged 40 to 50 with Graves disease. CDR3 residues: CASSTTIGLAGGKNIQYF. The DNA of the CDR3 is TGTGCCAGTAGCACCACCATCGGACTAGCGGGAGGGAAAAACATTCAGTACTTC.